The 8 T cell receptor beta chains reported below all come from one sample, sequenced in a study of blood T cell repertoires in COVID-19. Here immunoSEQ multiplex PCR was the method, and the copy in TCRdb shows in-frame clones only, minus some. The data contain fewer than 200,000 clones, roughly four fifths of them singletons. Sequencing was performed on peripheral blood. The receptors shown here come from an elderly woman with COVID-19, enrolled during active disease.

This clone was picked up a small number of times. The chain couples TRBV11-2 to TRBJ1-2; no definite D call. CDR1 SGHAT and CDR2 FQNNGV come from the germline V gene. V lost 1 base, J lost 6 bases, and 9 bases lay in between. This CDR3 has 13 residues. The CDR3 DNA reads TGTGCCAGCAGCTTAGGTTTCGGTGATGGCTACACCTTC. The encoded protein is CASSLGFGDGYTF.

This clone appeared once. The genes are TRBV19 and TRBJ1-1; 9 nucleotides align to TRBD1. The V and J ends lost 4 bases and 2 bases, in that order; junction bases with no gene match: 11. The CDR3 extends over 17 amino acids. Germline loops: CDR1 LNHDA, CDR2 SQIVND (reference sequence). CDR3 in DNA: TGTGCCAGTAGTACCCCCGGTGGGACAGGGCGAAACACTGAAGCTTTCTTT. Its protein product is CASSTPGGTGRNTEAFF.

This clone was seen a single time. The chain carries TRBV5-1 and TRBJ1-2; the D is unclear. The V and J ends lost 1 base and 3 bases respectively, with 13 bases between them. Germline values: CDR1 SGHRS, CDR2 YFSETQ. CDR3 length equals 15 residues. CDR3 bases: TGCGCCAGCAGCTTGTGGCAGATCTTTGACTATGGCTACACCTTC. It codes for CASSLWQIFDYGYTF.

The gene calls are TRBV5-4 and TRBJ2-3; 13 bases are a match to TRBD2. CDR3 length: 16 residues. Germline V gene lookup returns CDR1 SGHNT and CDR2 YYREEE (reference sequence). The V segment lost 0 bases and the J segment 3 bases; nucleotides outside the gene matches: 1. The CDR3 DNA is TGTGCCAGCAGCTTGGGGACTAGCGGGAGAACAGATACGCAGTATTTT. Residues: CASSLGTSGRTDTQYF.

The chain joins TRBV2 to TRBJ2-3; 9 nucleotides agree with TRBD2. The CDR3 loop spans 16 amino acids. V was pared by 3 bases and J by 4 bases, with 8 bases of the junction left unmatched. Germline assignment: CDR1 SNHLY and CDR2 FYNNEI. The DNA of the CDR3 is TGTGCCAGCAGTGAGGTCGGCGGGAGGGAGGCAGATACGCAGTATTTT. It translates to CASSEVGGREADTQYF.

This clone was detected only a few times. The V gene is TRBV3-1 (or the pseudogene TRBV3-2), the J gene TRBJ2-7; 12 bases are shared with TRBD2. The CDR3 is 15 amino acids. V lost 4 bases to trimming and J lost 3 bases; unmatched junction nucleotides: 4. Germline V gives CDR1 LGHDT, CDR2 YNNKEL (reference sequence). Here the CDR3 reads CASSPGLAGNYEQYF. The DNA of the CDR3 is TGTGCCAGCAGCCCCGGACTAGCGGGGAACTACGAGCAGTACTTC.

As DNA, the CDR3 is TGCGCCAGCAGCAGGGGACAGGGGTGGGATACGCAGTATTTT. It encodes CASSRGQGWDTQYF. The V gene is TRBV5-1, the J gene TRBJ2-3; 10 bases map to TRBD1. Trimming at V came to 4 bases and at J to 6 bases, leaving 5 bases not matched to a gene. In germline, CDR1 is SGHRS, CDR2 YFSETQ. The CDR3 is 14 residues long.

The chain is built from TRBV27 and TRBJ2-1; 8 positions match TRBD2. Germline values: CDR1 MNHEY, CDR2 SMNVEV (reference sequence). CDR3 size: 15 residues. Trimming removed 5 bases from V and 2 bases from J; junction bases left unmatched: 5. As DNA, the CDR3 is TGTGCCAGCAGTCGTAGCGGGAACCCCTACAATGAGCAGTTCTTC. This sequence encodes CASSRSGNPYNEQFF.